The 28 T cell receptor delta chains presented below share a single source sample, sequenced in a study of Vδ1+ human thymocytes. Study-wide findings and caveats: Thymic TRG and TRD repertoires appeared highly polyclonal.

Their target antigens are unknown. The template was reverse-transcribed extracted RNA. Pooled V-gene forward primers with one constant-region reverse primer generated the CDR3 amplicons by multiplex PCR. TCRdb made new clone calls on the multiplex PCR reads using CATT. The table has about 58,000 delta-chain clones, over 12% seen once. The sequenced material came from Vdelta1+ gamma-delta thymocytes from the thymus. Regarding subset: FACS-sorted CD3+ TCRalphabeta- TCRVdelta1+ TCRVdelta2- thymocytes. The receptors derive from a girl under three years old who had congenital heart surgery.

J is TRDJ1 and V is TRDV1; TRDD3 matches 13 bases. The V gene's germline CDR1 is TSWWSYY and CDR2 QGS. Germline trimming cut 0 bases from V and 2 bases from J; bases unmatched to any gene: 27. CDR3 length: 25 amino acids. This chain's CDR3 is CALGELNHPTSLLYWGIRKTDKLIF. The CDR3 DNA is TGTGCTCTTGGGGAACTCAATCATCCTACCTCCCTCCTGTACTGGGGGATACGGAAAACCGATAAACTCATCTTT.

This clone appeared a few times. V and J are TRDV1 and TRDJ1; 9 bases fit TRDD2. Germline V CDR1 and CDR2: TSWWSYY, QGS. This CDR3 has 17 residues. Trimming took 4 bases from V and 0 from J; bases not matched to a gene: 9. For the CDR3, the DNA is TGTGCTCTTGGGGGTCCTTCCTACGGTAAATACACCGATAAACTCATCTTT. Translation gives CALGGPSYGKYTDKLIF.

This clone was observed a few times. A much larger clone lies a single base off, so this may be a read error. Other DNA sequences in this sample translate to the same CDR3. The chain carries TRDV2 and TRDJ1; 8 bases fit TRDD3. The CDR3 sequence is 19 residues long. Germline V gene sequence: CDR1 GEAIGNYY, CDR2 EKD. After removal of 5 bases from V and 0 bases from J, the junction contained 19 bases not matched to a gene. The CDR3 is CACALATPYWGSYTDKLIF. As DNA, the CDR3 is TGTGCCTGTGCTCTGGCTACTCCGTACTGGGGGTCTTACACCGATAAACTCATCTTT.

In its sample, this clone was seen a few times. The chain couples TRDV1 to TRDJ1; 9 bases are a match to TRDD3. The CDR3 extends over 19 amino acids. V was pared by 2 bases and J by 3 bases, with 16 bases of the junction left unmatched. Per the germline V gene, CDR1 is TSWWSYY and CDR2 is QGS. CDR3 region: CALGEKSPTLGIRADKLIF. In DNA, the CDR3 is TGTGCTCTTGGGGAAAAATCCCCTACCCTGGGGATACGGGCCGATAAACTCATCTTT.

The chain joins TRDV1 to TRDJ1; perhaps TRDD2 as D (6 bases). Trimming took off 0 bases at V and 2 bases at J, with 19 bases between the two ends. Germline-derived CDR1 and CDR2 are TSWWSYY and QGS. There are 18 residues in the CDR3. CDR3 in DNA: TGTGCTCTTGGGGAACTGGCTTCCTTTCCCCTCTTGACCGATAAACTCATCTTT. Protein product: CALGELASFPLLTDKLIF.

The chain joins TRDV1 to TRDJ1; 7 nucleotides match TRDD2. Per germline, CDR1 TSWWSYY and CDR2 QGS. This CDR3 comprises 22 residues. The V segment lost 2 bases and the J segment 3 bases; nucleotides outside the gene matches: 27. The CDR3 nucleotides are TGTGCTCTTGGGGAATTAATCCCTTCCTTTTGTACTGAAACCTTTTGGTCCGATAAACTCATCTTT. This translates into CALGELIPSFCTETFWSDKLIF.

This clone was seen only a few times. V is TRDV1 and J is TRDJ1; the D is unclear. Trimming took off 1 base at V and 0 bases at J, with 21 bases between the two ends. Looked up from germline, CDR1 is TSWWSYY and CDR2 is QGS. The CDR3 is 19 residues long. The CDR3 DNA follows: TGTGCTCTTGGGGAACAGATCCCTTGGCGCAGGGAATACACCGATAAACTCATCTTT. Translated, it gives CALGEQIPWRREYTDKLIF.

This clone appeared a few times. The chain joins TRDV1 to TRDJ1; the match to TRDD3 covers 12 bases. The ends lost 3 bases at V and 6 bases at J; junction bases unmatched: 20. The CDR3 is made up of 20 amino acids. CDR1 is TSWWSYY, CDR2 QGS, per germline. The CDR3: CALGEPSYFGTLGDTNKLIF. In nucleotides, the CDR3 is TGTGCTCTTGGGGAGCCCTCCTACTTCGGCACTCTGGGGGATACGAATAAACTCATCTTT.

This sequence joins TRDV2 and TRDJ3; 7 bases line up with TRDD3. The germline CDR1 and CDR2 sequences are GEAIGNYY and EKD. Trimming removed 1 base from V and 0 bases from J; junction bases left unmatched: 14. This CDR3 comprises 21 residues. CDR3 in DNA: TGTGCCTGTGACACGACGAGGGGGGGATGGAAAAGCTCCTGGGACACCCGACAGATGTTTTTC. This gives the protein CACDTTRGGWKSSWDTRQMFF.

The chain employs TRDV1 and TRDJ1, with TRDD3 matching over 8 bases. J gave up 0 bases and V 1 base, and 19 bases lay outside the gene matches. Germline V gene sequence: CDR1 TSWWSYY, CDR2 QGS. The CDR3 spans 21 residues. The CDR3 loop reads CALGEPEVPGGTVRYTDKLIF. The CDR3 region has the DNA TGTGCTCTTGGGGAACCCGAAGTTCCTGGGGGAACAGTCCGATACACCGATAAACTCATCTTT.

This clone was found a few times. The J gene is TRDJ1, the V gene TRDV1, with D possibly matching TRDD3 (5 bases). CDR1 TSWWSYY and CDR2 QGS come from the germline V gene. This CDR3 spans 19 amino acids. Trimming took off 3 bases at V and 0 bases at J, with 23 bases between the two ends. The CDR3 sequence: CALGDDPRGVCPYTDKLIF. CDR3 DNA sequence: TGTGCTCTTGGGGACGACCCCCGGGGGGTGTGCCCGTACACCGATAAACTCATCTTT.

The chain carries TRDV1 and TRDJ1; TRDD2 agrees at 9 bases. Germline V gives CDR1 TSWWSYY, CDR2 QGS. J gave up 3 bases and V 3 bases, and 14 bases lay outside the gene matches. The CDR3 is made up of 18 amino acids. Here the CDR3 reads CALGDPPSYVLGSDKLIF. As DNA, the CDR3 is TGTGCTCTTGGGGACCCCCCTTCCTACGTTCTGGGGTCCGATAAACTCATCTTT.

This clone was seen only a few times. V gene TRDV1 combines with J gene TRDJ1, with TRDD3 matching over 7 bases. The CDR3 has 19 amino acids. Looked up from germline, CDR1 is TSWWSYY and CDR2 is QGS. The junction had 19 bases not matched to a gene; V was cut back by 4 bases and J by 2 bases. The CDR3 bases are TGTGCTCTTGGGGCCCAACCTGGCCTACCCCTGGGGATAACCGATAAACTCATCTTT. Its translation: CALGAQPGLPLGITDKLIF.

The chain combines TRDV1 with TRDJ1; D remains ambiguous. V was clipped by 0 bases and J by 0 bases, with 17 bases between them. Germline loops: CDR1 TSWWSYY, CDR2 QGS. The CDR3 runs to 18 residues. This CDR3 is CALGELPPLYYYTDKLIF. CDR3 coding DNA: TGTGCTCTTGGGGAACTGCCCCCCTTGTACTACTACACCGATAAACTCATCTTT.

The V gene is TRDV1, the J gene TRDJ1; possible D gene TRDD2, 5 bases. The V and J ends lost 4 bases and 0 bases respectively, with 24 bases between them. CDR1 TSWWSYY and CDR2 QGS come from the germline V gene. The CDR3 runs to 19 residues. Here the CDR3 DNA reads TGTGCTCTTGGGGGAACCGAGTTAGGGGCCTTCAAATACACCGATAAACTCATCTTT. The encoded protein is CALGGTELGAFKYTDKLIF.

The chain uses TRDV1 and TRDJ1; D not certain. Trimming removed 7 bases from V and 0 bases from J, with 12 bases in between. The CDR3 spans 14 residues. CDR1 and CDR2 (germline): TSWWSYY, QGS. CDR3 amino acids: CALAEGLYTDKLIF. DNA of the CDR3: TGTGCTCTTGCTGAGGGTCTGTACACCGATAAACTCATCTTT.

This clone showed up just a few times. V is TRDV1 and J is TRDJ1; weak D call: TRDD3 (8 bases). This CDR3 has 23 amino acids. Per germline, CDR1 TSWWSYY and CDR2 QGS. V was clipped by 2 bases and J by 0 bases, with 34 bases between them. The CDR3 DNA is TGTGCTCTTGGGGAAATATTTCCTACACGGGGGATATCCTCTGCTTTGTACACCGATAAACTCATCTTT. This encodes CALGEIFPTRGISSALYTDKLIF.

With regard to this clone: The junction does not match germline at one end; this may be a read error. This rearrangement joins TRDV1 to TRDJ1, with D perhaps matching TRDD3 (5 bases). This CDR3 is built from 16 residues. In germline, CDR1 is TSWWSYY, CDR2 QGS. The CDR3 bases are TGTGCTGTTGGGGAACTTTTCGCCCGAAACACCGATAAACTCATCTTT. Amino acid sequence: CAVGELFARNTDKLIF.

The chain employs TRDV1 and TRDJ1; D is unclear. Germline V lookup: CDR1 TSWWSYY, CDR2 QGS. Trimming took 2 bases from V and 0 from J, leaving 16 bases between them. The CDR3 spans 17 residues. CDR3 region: CALGERYGLLYTDKLIF. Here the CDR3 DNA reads TGTGCTCTTGGGGAAAGGTACGGGTTACTATACACCGATAAACTCATCTTT.

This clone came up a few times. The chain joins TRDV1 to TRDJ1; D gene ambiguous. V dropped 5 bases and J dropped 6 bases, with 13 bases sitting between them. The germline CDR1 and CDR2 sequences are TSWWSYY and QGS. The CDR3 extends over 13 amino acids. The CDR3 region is CALGSDRPHKLIF. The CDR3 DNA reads TGTGCTCTTGGGTCCGATCGCCCTCATAAACTCATCTTT.

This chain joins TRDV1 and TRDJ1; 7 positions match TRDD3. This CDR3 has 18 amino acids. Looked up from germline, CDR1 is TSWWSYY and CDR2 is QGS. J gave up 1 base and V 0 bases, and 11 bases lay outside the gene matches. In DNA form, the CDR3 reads TGTGCTCTTGGGGAACTGGGCCGTGGGATACTTACCACCGATAAACTCATCTTT. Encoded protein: CALGELGRGILTTDKLIF.

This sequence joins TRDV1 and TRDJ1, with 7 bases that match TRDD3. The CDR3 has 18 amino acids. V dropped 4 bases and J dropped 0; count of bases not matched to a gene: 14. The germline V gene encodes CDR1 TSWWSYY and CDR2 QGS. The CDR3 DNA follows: TGTGCTCTTGGGGCACTATGCCGGGGGATCCCGTACACCGATAAACTCATCTTT. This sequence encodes CALGALCRGIPYTDKLIF.

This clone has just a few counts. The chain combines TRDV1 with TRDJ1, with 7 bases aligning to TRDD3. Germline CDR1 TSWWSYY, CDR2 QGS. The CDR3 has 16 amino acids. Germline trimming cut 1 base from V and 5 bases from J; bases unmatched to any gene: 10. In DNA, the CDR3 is TGTGCTCTTGGGGAACCGGTAGGGCTGGGGGTGGATAAACTCATCTTT. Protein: CALGEPVGLGVDKLIF.

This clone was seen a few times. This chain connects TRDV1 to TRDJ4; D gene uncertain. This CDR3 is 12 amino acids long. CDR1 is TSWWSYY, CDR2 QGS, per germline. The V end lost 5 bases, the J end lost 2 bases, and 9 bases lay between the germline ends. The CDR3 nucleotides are TGTGCTCTTGGGCATACACGGAGACCCCTGATCTTT. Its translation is CALGHTRRPLIF.

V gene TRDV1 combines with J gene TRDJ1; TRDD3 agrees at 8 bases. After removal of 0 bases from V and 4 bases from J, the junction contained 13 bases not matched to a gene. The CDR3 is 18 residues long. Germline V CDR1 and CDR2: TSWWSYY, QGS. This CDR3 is CALGELPLSTGGCDKLIF. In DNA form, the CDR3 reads TGTGCTCTTGGGGAACTCCCCTTGAGTACTGGGGGCTGCGATAAACTCATCTTT.

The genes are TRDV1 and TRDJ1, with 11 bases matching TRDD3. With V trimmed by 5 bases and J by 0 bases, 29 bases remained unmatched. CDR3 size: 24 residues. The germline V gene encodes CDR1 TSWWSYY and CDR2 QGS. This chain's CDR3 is CALGPRTAFNWGILPPPYTDKLIF. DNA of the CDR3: TGTGCTCTTGGGCCCCGGACCGCCTTCAACTGGGGGATATTACCCCCCCCGTACACCGATAAACTCATCTTT.

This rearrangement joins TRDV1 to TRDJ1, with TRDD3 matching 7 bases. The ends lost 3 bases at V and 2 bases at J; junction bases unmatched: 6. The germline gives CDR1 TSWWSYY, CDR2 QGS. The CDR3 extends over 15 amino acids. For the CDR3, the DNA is TGTGCTCTTGGGGATTCTTCGGGGGATACCGATAAACTCATCTTT. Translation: CALGDSSGDTDKLIF.

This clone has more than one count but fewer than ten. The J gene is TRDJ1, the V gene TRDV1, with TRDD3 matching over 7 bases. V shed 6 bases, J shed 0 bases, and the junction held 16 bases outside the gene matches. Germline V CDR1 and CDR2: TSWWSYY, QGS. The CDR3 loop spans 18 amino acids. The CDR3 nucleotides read TGTGCTCTTGGTTCCGTGGGGGGATCCCTCGTAAACACCGATAAACTCATCTTT. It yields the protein CALGSVGGSLVNTDKLIF.